This record looks at one T cell receptor beta chain sequence and its context. Its antigen remains unidentified. CDR3 size: 17 residues. CDR1 SGHRS and CDR2 YFSETQ come from the germline V gene. The V and J ends lost 1 base and 0 bases, in that order; junction bases with no gene match: 7. TCRB transcripts that were expressed got sequenced, as all of the isolated RNA had been reverse transcribed. Sequencing used immunoSEQ multiplex PCR; TCRdb keeps in-frame clones, though not all of them. The table shows some 270,000 clones, with 14% occurring only once. The sample is drawn from a study of beta chain features in type 1 diabetes. Study-level points and caveats: Patients' naive, central memory and regulatory TCRB repertoires appeared more alike than those of healthy donors.

The chain employs TRBV5-1 and TRBJ2-3; 8 bases are shared with TRBD1. This sequence originates from a woman between 40 and 50 years old in good health. Source material: naive CD4+ T cells from blood. The chain's CDR3 is CASSLKGQAMSTDTQYF. As DNA, the CDR3 is TGCGCCAGCAGCTTGAAGGGACAGGCCATGAGCACAGATACGCAGTATTTT.